The 5 T cell receptor beta chains given below trace back to one sample, sequenced in a study of cytomegalovirus exposure and HLA in healthy donors. PCR used 60 Vbeta primers and 13 Jbeta primers. Measured with immunoSEQ multiplex PCR; TCRdb has only the in-frame clones, and not every one. The sample holds some 170,000 clones, 9.5% seen once. Sequencing input: PBMCs. The source is a woman in her twenties or thirties in good health and CMV-seropositive.

This clone showed up just a few times. V and J are TRBV27 and TRBJ2-7; 7 nucleotides match TRBD1. The CDR3 totals 15 residues. The germline V gene has CDR1 MNHEY and CDR2 SMNVEV (reference sequence). J was trimmed by 6 bases and V by 1 base; bases with no gene match: 9. The CDR3 region is CASSLCRSRQGEQYF. In DNA form, the CDR3 reads TGTGCCAGCAGTTTATGCCGGTCTAGACAGGGCGAGCAGTACTTC.

This rearrangement joins TRBV5-4 to TRBJ2-2; D unresolved. Germline V CDR1 and CDR2: SGHNT, YYREEE (reference sequence). The CDR3 spans 12 residues. V lost 5 bases to trimming and J lost 2 bases, with 4 bases between them. CDR3 sequence (DNA): TGTGCCAGCAGACATAACACCGGGGAGCTGTTTTTT. This codes for CASRHNTGELFF.

This clone was found a few times. The chain employs TRBV4-1 and TRBJ2-4; 8 positions match TRBD2. Looked up from germline, CDR1 is MGHRA and CDR2 is YSYEKL. Trimming took 2 bases from V and 3 from J; bases not matched to a gene: 9. The CDR3 totals 17 residues. The CDR3 protein is CASSQLSGSLVKNIQYF. The CDR3 nucleotides read TGCGCCAGCAGCCAATTGAGCGGGAGTCTCGTCAAAAACATTCAGTACTTC.

The chain has TRBV5-1 and TRBJ2-7, with a tentative D call TRBD1 (6 bases). This CDR3 has 15 residues. CDR1 is SGHRS and CDR2 is YFSETQ in the germline V gene. Trimming pared 2 bases from V and 2 bases from J, leaving 14 bases between. As DNA, the CDR3 is TGCGCCAGCAGCTTAACAGGGAATCGGGCCTACGAGCAGTACTTC. Translation gives CASSLTGNRAYEQYF.

This clone has just a few counts. The gene calls are TRBV10-1 and TRBJ2-2; D remains unclear. The length of the CDR3 is 15 residues. V was cut by 7 bases and J by 6 bases, with 18 bases left in between. CDR1 and CDR2 (germline): WNHNN, SYGVQD (reference sequence). Written as DNA, the CDR3 is TGCGCCAGCATAACTGGGCCTAACACCGCCGGGGAGCTGTTTTTT. Protein sequence: CASITGPNTAGELFF.